This record looks at one T cell receptor beta chain sequence and its context. This record comes from a study of blood T cell repertoires in COVID-19. The wider study: Whether acute or convalescent, the COVID-19 samples came from the United States, Italy and Spain. PBMCs, B-cell-depleted T cells, or T cells were the source of the cDNA or gDNA that made up the material.

Produced via immunoSEQ multiplex PCR; TCRdb's table is partial and in-frame only. Of more than 130,000 clones listed, around 80% are singletons. What was sequenced was peripheral blood. The clonotype originates from an elderly woman in a cohort sampled during active or convalescent COVID-19.

The DNA of the CDR3 is TGCAGCGTCGAGGGAAGGGAGCAGTTCTTC. Its translation is CSVEGREQFF. The genes are TRBV29-1 and TRBJ2-1; D may be TRBD2 (5 bases). V was trimmed by 6 bases and J by 10 bases, leaving 10 bases between them. The germline V gene has CDR1 SQVTM and CDR2 ANQGSEA. The CDR3 contains 10 residues.